These 18 T cell receptor beta chains originate from one sample sequenced in a study of CD8+CD57+ T cells in acquired aplastic anemia. Profiling that covered TCR beta VDJ and CDR3 relied on genomic DNA as its template. TCRdb called the reads again in MiXCR, with one record for every CDR3 protein. The sample contains about 190,000 distinct CDR3 sequences, less than 65% of which appear only once. Material for sequencing was sorted CD4+, CD8+, or CD8+CD57+ T cells (not recorded which) from PBMCs. These receptors came from a human donor with severe aplastic anemia or a healthy control (not recorded which).

The chain uses TRBV19 and TRBJ1-2; perhaps TRBD1 as D (6 bases). CDR3 length equals 12 residues. V lost 5 bases and J lost 8, with 12 bases in between. Germline V gene sequence: CDR1 LNHDA, CDR2 SQIVND (reference sequence). This chain's CDR3 is CASSANRDGYTF. The CDR3 nucleotides read TGTGCCAGTAGTGCCAACAGGGACGGCTACACCTTC. The variable domain in full, with the rest retrieved from reference TRBV19 and TRBJ1-2, is DGGITQSPKYLFRKEGQNVTLSCEQNLNHDAMYWYRQDPGQGLRLIYYSQIVNDFQKGDIAEGYSVSREKKESFPLTVTSAQKNPTAFYLCASSANRDGYTFGSGTRLTVV.

This clonotype showed up many times. This rearrangement joins TRBV15 to TRBJ2-6; 7 positions agree with TRBD1. The CDR3 contains 16 residues. Germline V gene data show CDR1 as LNHNV and CDR2 as YYDKDF (reference sequence). V shed 4 bases, J shed 1 base, and the junction held 4 bases outside the gene matches. This chain's CDR3 is CATSTVQGSGANVLTF. The CDR3 bases are TGTGCCACCAGCACAGTACAGGGGTCTGGGGCCAACGTCCTGACTTTC.

V gene TRBV5-6 combines with J gene TRBJ2-7; D is unresolved. V was trimmed by 2 bases and J by 6 bases, leaving 6 bases between them. The CDR3 length is 11 residues. Germline-derived CDR1 and CDR2 are SGHDT and YYEEEE. Here the CDR3 reads CASSFDAEQYF. The CDR3, as DNA: TGTGCCAGCAGCTTTGACGCCGAGCAGTACTTC.

The sample holds one count of this clonotype. At one boundary the junction diverges from the germline segment, which might be a read error. The V call is TRBV10-3, the J call TRBJ1-2; 7 positions agree with TRBD1. The germline V gene has CDR1 ENHRY and CDR2 SYGVKD. The CDR3 runs to 14 residues. CDR3 coding DNA: TGTGCCAGCAGTCCCGACAGGGCTAGGGATGGCTACACCTTC. It translates to CASSPDRARDGYTF.

The chain employs TRBV7-6 and TRBJ2-1; TRBD1 is a possible D gene (5 bases). Deletions cut 1 base from V and 3 bases from J, with 13 bases between. The V gene's germline CDR1 is SGHVS and CDR2 FNYEAQ. The CDR3 is 16 residues long. CDR3 in amino acids: CASSLGVTGVYNEQFF. The CDR3 DNA is TGTGCCAGCAGCTTAGGCGTTACAGGCGTCTACAATGAGCAGTTCTTC.

This clonotype came up a few times. This chain links TRBV9 with TRBJ2-1; a weak D match, TRBD2 (5 bases). Germline values: CDR1 SGDLS, CDR2 YYNGEE. The CDR3 consists of 15 residues. V was shortened by 4 bases and J by 3 bases, with 14 bases between the two germline ends. The CDR3 is CASSISHGNYNEQFF. In nucleotides, the CDR3 is TGTGCCAGCAGCATAAGCCACGGGAACTACAATGAGCAGTTCTTC.

The table lists this clonotype with a few counts. V gene TRBV29-1 combines with J gene TRBJ1-2; D gene ambiguous. In germline, CDR1 is SQVTM, CDR2 ANQGSEA. The CDR3 consists of 14 residues. Trimming took 3 bases from V and 7 from J, leaving 18 bases between them. CDR3 nucleotides: TGCAGCGTTGATCTGCAGGATGGTATCGGTGGCTACACCTTC. It specifies CSVDLQDGIGGYTF. The variable domain in full, completed from reference TRBV29-1 and TRBJ1-2, reads SAVISQKPSRDICQRGTSLTIQCQVDSQVTMMFWYRQQPGQSLTLIATANQGSEATYESGFVIDKFPISRPNLTFSTLTVSNMSPEDSSIYLCSVDLQDGIGGYTFGSGTRLTVV.

The chain has TRBV7-7 and TRBJ2-7; the match to TRBD1 covers 7 bases. This CDR3 has 15 residues. J was trimmed by 3 bases and V by 0 bases; bases with no gene match: 5. Germline loops: CDR1 SSHAT, CDR2 FNYEAQ (reference sequence). The DNA for the CDR3 is TGTGCCAGCAGCTTAGCCTCGACAGGGAACTACGAGCAGTACTTC. Translating it yields CASSLASTGNYEQYF. Based on the CDR3 plus reference TRBV7-7 and TRBJ2-7, the full variable domain is GAGVSQSPRYKVTKRGQDVTLRCDPISSHATLYWYQQALGQGPEFLTYFNYEAQPDKSGLPSDRFSAERPEGSISTLTIQRTEQRDSAMYRCASSLASTGNYEQYFGPGTRLTVT.

This clonotype came up many times. This chain joins TRBV10-1 and TRBJ1-2; D might be TRBD1 (6 bases). The CDR3 contains 15 residues. Trimming removed 5 bases from V and 2 bases from J, with 15 bases in between. Germline V gene data show CDR1 as WNHNN and CDR2 as SYGVQD (reference sequence). CDR3: CASSRRDTSNYGYTF. Here the CDR3 DNA reads TGCGCCAGCAGTCGCCGGGACACAAGCAACTATGGCTACACCTTC.

The chain is built from TRBV7-9 and TRBJ2-5, with TRBD2 matching over 7 bases. Trimming at V came to 8 bases and at J to 4 bases, leaving 1 base not matched to a gene. The CDR3 loop spans 11 amino acids. Germline CDR1 reads SEHNR; CDR2 reads FQNEAQ (reference sequence). The CDR3 region is CASAGAETQYF. The CDR3 DNA sequence: TGTGCCAGCGCGGGAGCAGAGACCCAGTACTTC.

The chain couples TRBV7-9 to TRBJ2-7; D is unclear. This CDR3 contains 14 residues. From germline, CDR1 is SEHNR and CDR2 FQNEAQ (reference sequence). Trimming cost V 5 bases and J 7 bases, with 18 bases left between them. The DNA for the CDR3 is TGTGCCAGCAGCCCAAGCCAAGGACGGCGGGAGCAGTACTTC. It codes for CASSPSQGRREQYF.

In its sample, this clonotype was seen a few times. The V and J genes are TRBV7-8 and TRBJ1-6; 7 nucleotides match TRBD1. The ends lost 3 bases at V and 10 bases at J; junction bases unmatched: 6. This CDR3 comprises 14 residues. Looked up from germline, CDR1 is SGHVS and CDR2 is FQNEAQ. This chain's CDR3 is CASSLTGQGSPLHF. Here the CDR3 DNA reads TGTGCCAGCAGCTTGACAGGGCAAGGCTCACCCCTCCACTTT.

The V call is TRBV24-1, the J call TRBJ1-6; 7 nucleotides line up with TRBD1. Germline V lookup: CDR1 KGHDR, CDR2 SFDVKD. This CDR3 region has 17 residues. Trimming removed 5 bases from V and 3 bases from J; junction bases left unmatched: 9. Here the CDR3 reads CATSGTGTANYNSPLHF. The CDR3 DNA is TGTGCCACCAGTGGGACCGGGACAGCCAACTATAATTCACCCCTCCACTTT.

This clonotype was recorded a few times. The V gene is TRBV19, the J gene TRBJ2-7, with D perhaps matching TRBD2 (5 bases). V lost 1 base and J lost 4, with 5 bases in between. The CDR3 is 12 amino acids. The germline gives CDR1 LNHDA, CDR2 SQIVND (reference sequence). Written as DNA, the CDR3 is TGTGCCAGTAGTATAGGAGGGTACGAGCAGTACTTC. As protein: CASSIGGYEQYF.

Many counts were recorded for this clonotype. This chain joins TRBV7-8 and TRBJ2-5; either TRBD1 or TRBD2 may fit D (5 bases each). CDR3 length: 14 amino acids. Trimming removed 3 bases at V and 5 bases at J, with 13 bases between. Germline CDR1 and CDR2: SGHVS and FQNEAQ. CDR3 sequence: CASSLWGIKETQYF. CDR3 DNA sequence: TGTGCCAGCAGCTTGTGGGGGATCAAGGAGACCCAGTACTTC.

This chain uses TRBV15 with TRBJ2-3; D possibly corresponds to TRBD2 (6 bases). Trimming shortened V by 5 bases and J by 5 bases, and 17 bases separated the two germline ends. CDR1 is LNHNV and CDR2 is YYDKDF in the germline V gene (reference sequence). The CDR3 extends over 15 amino acids. The CDR3 bases are TGTGCCACCAGCGGTAACGGGAGAGAGGGAGATACGCAGTATTTT. This translates into CATSGNGREGDTQYF.

This clonotype showed up many times. J is TRBJ2-1 and V is TRBV15, with TRBD1 identical over 10 bases. The CDR3 is 17 amino acids. CDR1 is LNHNV, CDR2 YYDKDF, per germline (reference sequence). Trimming cost V 2 bases and J 7 bases; bases outside gene matches: 11. CDR3 amino acids: CATSRPFPGQGLNEQFF. In DNA form, the CDR3 reads TGTGCCACCAGCAGACCATTTCCGGGACAGGGGTTGAATGAGCAGTTCTTC.

The chain recombines TRBV19 with TRBJ1-4, with D possibly TRBD1 on 5 matching bases. Germline-derived CDR1 and CDR2 are LNHDA and SQIVND (reference sequence). Trimming shortened V by 3 bases and J by 5 bases, and 10 bases separated the two germline ends. CDR3 length equals 14 residues. CDR3 loop: CASSIEWGNEKLFF. The CDR3 nucleotides are TGTGCCAGTAGTATTGAGTGGGGGAATGAAAAACTGTTTTTT. Using reference TRBV19 and TRBJ1-4 for the parts outside the CDR3, the full variable domain is DGGITQSPKYLFRKEGQNVTLSCEQNLNHDAMYWYRQDPGQGLRLIYYSQIVNDFQKGDIAEGYSVSREKKESFPLTVTSAQKNPTAFYLCASSIEWGNEKLFFGSGTQLSVL.